These T cell receptor beta chains were read from a single sample in a study of cytomegalovirus exposure and HLA in healthy donors. Only in-frame clones appear in the TCRdb table, and some are missing; sequencing was by immunoSEQ multiplex PCR. Of about 170,000 clones listed, 71% were seen once; the top ten hold about 1.4%. Sequencing was done on a sample of PBMCs. These receptor sequences come from a girl between 5 and 17 years old in good health and CMV-seronegative. Both conserved end residues are part of each CDR3. The D gene is left open where the match is weak. A row's size may be missing; if present it is once, few, many or a size class.

size: NA; J: TRBJ2-1; D: NA; V: TRBV27; CDR3: CASSGQGPYNEQFF; DNA: TGTGCCAGCAGTGGGCAGGGCCCTTACAATGAGCAGTTCTTC
size: NA; J: TRBJ1-4; D: NA; V: TRBV12-1; CDR3: CASSFGTGGNSPNEKLFF; DNA: TGTGCCAGCAGCTTTGGGACAGGGGGCAATTCACCTAATGAAAAACTGTTTTTT
size: NA; J: TRBJ1-1; D: NA; V: TRBV7-9; CDR3: CASSLARQPEAFF; DNA: TGTGCCAGCAGCTTAGCGCGACAGCCTGAAGCTTTCTTT
size: NA; J: TRBJ1-6; D: NA; V: TRBV7-9; CDR3: CASSSLGVKNSPLHF; DNA: TGTGCCAGCAGCTCTCTCGGGGTGAAGAATTCACCCCTCCACTTT
size: once; J: TRBJ2-1; D: TRBD2; V: TRBV10-1; CDR3: CASSLTSGGNEQFF; DNA: TGCGCCAGCAGTTTAACTAGCGGGGGGAATGAGCAGTTCTTC
size: NA; J: TRBJ1-1; D: TRBD1; V: TRBV10-3; CDR3: CAISEQGADTEAFF; DNA: TGTGCCATCAGTGAACAGGGGGCTGACACTGAAGCTTTCTTT
size: NA; J: TRBJ2-1; D: TRBD1; V: TRBV5-1; CDR3: CASSSGTGYYNEQFF; DNA: TGCGCCAGCAGCTCCGGGACAGGGTACTACAATGAGCAGTTCTTC
size: NA; J: TRBJ2-2; D: NA; V: TRBV29-1; CDR3: CSVEDWRGQDTGELFF; DNA: TGCAGCGTTGAAGATTGGCGGGGGCAAGACACCGGGGAGCTGTTTTTT
size: NA; J: TRBJ1-6; D: TRBD1; V: TRBV10-3; CDR3: CATGQGRFAGSPLHF; DNA: TGTGCCACTGGACAGGGTCGCTTCGCGGGTTCACCCCTCCACTTT
size: NA; J: TRBJ1-6; D: TRBD1; V: TRBV27; CDR3: CASGQENSPLHF; DNA: TGTGCCAGCGGACAGGAGAACTCACCCCTCCACTTT
size: NA; J: TRBJ1-1; D: NA; V: TRBV6-4; CDR3: CASRGRGTEAFF; DNA: TGTGCCAGCAGAGGTCGAGGGACTGAAGCTTTCTTT
size: NA; J: TRBJ1-6; D: NA; V: TRBV11-2; CDR3: CASSGISGASYNSPLHF; DNA: TGTGCCAGCAGCGGTATTAGCGGGGCCTCCTATAATTCACCCCTCCACTTT
size: NA; J: TRBJ1-2; D: NA; V: TRBV5-1; CDR3: CASSVGRGPNYGYTF; DNA: TGCGCCAGCAGCGTTGGGAGGGGACCTAACTATGGCTACACCTTC
size: NA; J: TRBJ2-1; D: TRBD1; V: TRBV6-1; CDR3: CASSPPRTGVNEQFF; DNA: TGTGCCAGCAGCCCTCCTCGGACAGGCGTTAATGAGCAGTTCTTC
size: NA; J: TRBJ1-5; D: TRBD1; V: TRBV28; CDR3: CASSAQTGPNQPQHF; DNA: TGTGCCAGCAGTGCACAGACAGGGCCCAATCAGCCCCAGCATTTT
size: few; J: TRBJ2-6; D: TRBD2; V: TRBV5-4; CDR3: CASSQSLAGSGANVLTF; DNA: TGTGCCAGCAGCCAATCACTAGCGGGGTCTGGGGCCAACGTCCTGACTTTC
size: NA; J: TRBJ1-6; D: NA; V: TRBV2; CDR3: CAGQDGLTAAPLHF; DNA: TGTGCCGGACAAGATGGACTAACTGCTGCACCCCTCCACTTT
size: once; J: TRBJ2-3; D: TRBD1; V: TRBV19; CDR3: CASSGTDVGWTDTQYF; DNA: TGTGCCAGTAGTGGGACAGATGTTGGGTGGACAGATACGCAGTATTTT
size: once; J: TRBJ2-7; D: TRBD1; V: TRBV6-1; CDR3: CAILRDREGF; DNA: TGTGCCATCCTCCGGGACAGGGAGGGCTTC
size: few; J: TRBJ1-4; D: NA; V: TRBV18; CDR3: CASSRGDNEKLFF; DNA: TGTGCCAGCTCTCGCGGGGACAATGAAAAACTGTTTTTT
size: NA; J: TRBJ1-2; D: NA; V: TRBV6-5; CDR3: CASSVTGGSSGYTF; DNA: TGTGCCAGCAGTGTCACTGGGGGGAGTAGCGGCTACACCTTC
size: NA; J: TRBJ1-2; D: TRBD1; V: TRBV9; CDR3: CASSVQGAHGYTF; DNA: TGTGCCAGCAGCGTCCAGGGGGCCCATGGCTACACCTTC
size: NA; J: TRBJ1-3; D: NA; V: TRBV5-1; CDR3: CASSSFRDNRDFNTIYF; DNA: TGCGCCAGCAGCTCGTTCCGGGACAACAGGGATTTCAACACCATATATTTT
size: NA; J: TRBJ1-1; D: NA; V: TRBV7-9; CDR3: CASSLGLTGPTEAFF; DNA: TGTGCCAGCAGCTTGGGGCTAACAGGGCCCACTGAAGCTTTCTTT
size: NA; J: TRBJ1-2; D: TRBD1; V: TRBV19; CDR3: CASSEGQGSGYTF; DNA: TGTGCCAGTAGTGAAGGACAGGGAAGTGGCTACACCTTC
size: NA; J: TRBJ1-4; D: NA; V: TRBV2; CDR3: CASRLSGNEKLFF; DNA: TGTGCCAGCAGGCTCTCCGGTAATGAAAAACTGTTTTTT
size: few; J: TRBJ1-2; D: NA; V: TRBV20-1; CDR3: CSASPTDGYTF; DNA: TGCAGTGCTAGCCCGACAGATGGCTACACCTTC
size: NA; J: TRBJ2-1; D: TRBD2; V: TRBV6-6; CDR3: CASSYLLAGNEQFF; DNA: TGTGCCAGCAGTTACCTCCTAGCGGGGAATGAGCAGTTCTTC
size: few; J: TRBJ2-7; D: TRBD1; V: TRBV27; CDR3: CASSLRQGDEQYF; DNA: TGTGCCAGCAGTTTACGACAGGGTGACGAGCAGTACTTC
size: NA; J: TRBJ1-5; D: NA; V: TRBV9; CDR3: CASSSPFGRGVNQPQHF; DNA: TGTGCCAGCAGTAGTCCCTTCGGCAGGGGTGTGAATCAGCCCCAGCATTTT
size: once; J: TRBJ2-5; D: NA; V: TRBV11-2; CDR3: CASSFSPSGVVETQYF; DNA: TGTGCCAGCAGCTTTTCCCCCTCGGGGGTGGTAGAGACCCAGTACTTC
size: once; J: TRBJ1-2; D: NA; V: TRBV4-1; CDR3: CASSQAGSGYTF; DNA: TGCGCCAGCAGCCAAGCAGGGTCTGGCTACACCTTC
size: NA; J: TRBJ1-5; D: TRBD1; V: TRBV30; CDR3: CAWTTGGNQPQHF; DNA: TGTGCCTGGACGACAGGGGGCAATCAGCCCCAGCATTTT